Following are 13 T cell receptor beta chains from one sample sequenced in a study of OX40 agonist ivuxolimab in advanced cancers. TCRdb's table, derived via immunoSEQ multiplex PCR, lists solely in-frame clones and lacks some. The table includes fewer than 90,000 clones, about 91% detected once. Sequencing was performed on CD4+ or CD8+ T cells sorted from blood, taken in a trial of the OX40 agonist ivuxolimab. These receptors were collected from an adult with an advanced solid tumor such as melanoma, head and neck, liver or kidney cancer.

J is TRBJ2-5 and V is TRBV5-6, with D perhaps matching TRBD1 (6 bases). CDR3 length equals 14 residues. Trimming pared 1 base from V and 2 bases from J, leaving 9 bases between. In germline, CDR1 is SGHDT, CDR2 YYEEEE. CDR3 amino acids: CASSLTGRQETQYF. CDR3 coding DNA: TGTGCCAGCAGCTTGACAGGGCGGCAAGAGACCCAGTACTTC. Full variable domain (remainder filled in from reference TRBV5-6 and TRBJ2-5): DAGVTQSPTHLIKTRGQQVTLRCSPKSGHDTVSWYQQALGQGPQFIFQYYEEEERQRGNFPDRFSGHQFPNYSSELNVNALLLGDSALYLCASSLTGRQETQYFGPGTRLLVL.

The rearrangement uses TRBV7-9 and TRBJ2-5; possibly TRBD1 for D (6 bases). Germline V gene lookup returns CDR1 SEHNR and CDR2 FQNEAQ (reference sequence). Between the trimmed V and J ends, which lost 4 bases and 8 bases, there was a span of 26 bases. CDR3 length: 17 residues. The DNA of the CDR3 is TGTGCCAGCAGCTCAGTGGTGGACAGTATTGCCCCAAGAACCCAGTACTTC. This gives the protein CASSSVVDSIAPRTQYF.

This chain connects TRBV27 to TRBJ1-5; 7 positions match TRBD1. The CDR3 consists of 14 residues. With 3 bases clipped from V and 3 bases from J, the junction kept 2 bases outside the gene matches. Germline V gives CDR1 MNHEY, CDR2 SMNVEV (reference sequence). CDR3 in DNA: TGTGCCAGCAGTTTGACAGGGATCAATCAGCCCCAGCATTTT. Protein product: CASSLTGINQPQHF.

This clone was observed a handful of times. This chain uses TRBV29-1 with TRBJ2-2; D ambiguous. Germline V gene sequence: CDR1 SQVTM, CDR2 ANQGSEA. This CDR3 has 13 amino acids. V was clipped by 6 bases and J by 5 bases, with 13 bases between them. The CDR3 DNA is TGCAGCGTCGGTCAGAGGCCTACCGGGGAGCTGTTTTTT. It specifies CSVGQRPTGELFF.

V gene TRBV28 combines with J gene TRBJ1-2, with a tentative D call TRBD1 (6 bases). V was shortened by 6 bases and J by 0 bases, with 14 bases between the two germline ends. The CDR3 is 15 residues long. The germline gives CDR1 MDHEN, CDR2 SYDVKM. The CDR3 sequence is CASRRSGEANYGYTF. In DNA, the CDR3 is TGTGCCAGCAGAAGATCAGGGGAAGCTAACTATGGCTACACCTTC.

The genes are TRBV5-1 and TRBJ2-5, with D tentatively TRBD1 or TRBD2 (6 bases each). In germline, CDR1 is SGHRS, CDR2 YFSETQ. This CDR3 spans 15 amino acids. Trimming removed 1 base at V and 5 bases at J, with 15 bases between. For the CDR3, the DNA is TGCGCCAGCAGCTTGTGGGGGGCTGGTACGGAGACCCAGTACTTC. It yields the protein CASSLWGAGTETQYF. The entire variable domain, with the rest obtained from reference TRBV5-1 and TRBJ2-5, is as follows: KAGVTQTPRYLIKTRGQQVTLSCSPISGHRSVSWYQQTPGQGLQFLFEYFSETQRNKGNFPGRFSGRQFSNSRSEMNVSTLELGDSALYLCASSLWGAGTETQYFGPGTRLLVL.

The chain couples TRBV7-9 to TRBJ2-3, with D possibly being TRBD1 (6 bases). Germline loops: CDR1 SEHNR, CDR2 FQNEAQ (reference sequence). The CDR3 length is 16 residues. Trimming cost V 5 bases and J 0 bases, with 15 bases left between them. The CDR3 nucleotides read TGTGCCAGCAGCGAAGACTCAGGGGCTAGCACAGATACGCAGTATTTT. It yields the protein CASSEDSGASTDTQYF.

This chain joins TRBV28 and TRBJ2-7; D is possibly TRBD2 (5 bases). Trimming took 2 bases from V and 4 from J, leaving 15 bases between them. CDR1 MDHEN and CDR2 SYDVKM come from the germline V gene. CDR3 length equals 15 residues. CDR3 in amino acids: CASSLMSGLSYEQYF. For the CDR3, the DNA is TGTGCCAGCAGTTTAATGTCCGGACTCTCATACGAGCAGTACTTC.

The CDR3 loop is CASSVGIGNTIYF. The CDR3 DNA follows: TGCGCCAGCAGCGTTGGTATAGGAAACACCATATATTTT. The chain is built from TRBV5-1 and TRBJ1-3; D not certain. V lost 4 bases and J 4 bases, leaving 9 bases between the germline ends. The length of the CDR3 is 13 residues. Germline V gene lookup returns CDR1 SGHRS and CDR2 YFSETQ.

The chain is built from TRBV6-5 and TRBJ2-1, with 8 bases that match TRBD1. The V and J ends lost 6 bases and 3 bases, in that order; junction bases with no gene match: 7. The CDR3 sequence is 15 residues long. CDR1 is MNHEY and CDR2 is SVGAGI in the germline V gene. The CDR3 reads CASRLQGDFYNEQFF. CDR3 nucleotides: TGTGCCAGCAGATTACAGGGGGATTTCTACAATGAGCAGTTCTTC.

The CDR3 coding sequence is TGTGCCAGCAGTTACTCCGGGACAGCTAATCAGCCCCAGCATTTT. Amino acids: CASSYSGTANQPQHF. V usage is TRBV6-5 and J usage is TRBJ1-5, with 7 bases that match TRBD1. V was clipped by 0 bases and J by 4 bases; unmatched bases: 3. Germline CDR1 reads MNHEY; CDR2 reads SVGAGI. This CDR3 comprises 15 residues.

The chain links TRBV7-9 to TRBJ2-7; no definite D call. The CDR3 is 14 residues long. Germline CDR1 is SEHNR and CDR2 is FQNEAQ (reference sequence). With 3 bases removed from V and 6 bases from J, the gap between germline ends came to 15 bases. The CDR3 spells CASSFGRSVGEQYF. CDR3 nucleotides: TGTGCCAGCAGCTTTGGAAGGTCGGTAGGCGAGCAGTACTTC. Drawing the rest from reference TRBV7-9 and TRBJ2-7, the complete variable domain is DTGVSQNPRHKITKRGQNVTFRCDPISEHNRLYWYRQTLGQGPEFLTYFQNEAQLEKSRLLSDRFSAERPKGSFSTLEIQRTEQGDSAMYLCASSFGRSVGEQYFGPGTRLTVT.

The chain has TRBV28 and TRBJ2-1, with TRBD2 as a possible D gene (5 bases). CDR1 is MDHEN, CDR2 SYDVKM, per germline. The CDR3 sequence is 15 residues long. V was clipped by 6 bases and J by 4 bases, with 16 bases between them. CDR3 sequence reads: CASREEYGIYNEQFF. CDR3 bases: TGTGCCAGCAGGGAGGAGTATGGGATATACAATGAGCAGTTCTTC.